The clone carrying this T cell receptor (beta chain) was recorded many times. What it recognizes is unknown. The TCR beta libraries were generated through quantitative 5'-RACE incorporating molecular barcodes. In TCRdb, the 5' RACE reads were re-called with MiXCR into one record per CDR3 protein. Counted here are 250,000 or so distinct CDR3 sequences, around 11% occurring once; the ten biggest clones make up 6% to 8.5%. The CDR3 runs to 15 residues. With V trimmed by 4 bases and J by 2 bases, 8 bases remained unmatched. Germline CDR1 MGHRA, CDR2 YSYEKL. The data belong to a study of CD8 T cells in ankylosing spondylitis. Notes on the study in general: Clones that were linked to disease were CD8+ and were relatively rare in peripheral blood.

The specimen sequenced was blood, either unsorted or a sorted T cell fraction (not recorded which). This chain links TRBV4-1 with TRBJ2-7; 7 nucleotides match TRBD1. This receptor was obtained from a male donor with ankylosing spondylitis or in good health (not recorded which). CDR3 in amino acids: CASSLIDRDAYEQYF. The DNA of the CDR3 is TGCGCCAGCAGCCTAATTGACAGGGATGCCTACGAGCAGTACTTC.